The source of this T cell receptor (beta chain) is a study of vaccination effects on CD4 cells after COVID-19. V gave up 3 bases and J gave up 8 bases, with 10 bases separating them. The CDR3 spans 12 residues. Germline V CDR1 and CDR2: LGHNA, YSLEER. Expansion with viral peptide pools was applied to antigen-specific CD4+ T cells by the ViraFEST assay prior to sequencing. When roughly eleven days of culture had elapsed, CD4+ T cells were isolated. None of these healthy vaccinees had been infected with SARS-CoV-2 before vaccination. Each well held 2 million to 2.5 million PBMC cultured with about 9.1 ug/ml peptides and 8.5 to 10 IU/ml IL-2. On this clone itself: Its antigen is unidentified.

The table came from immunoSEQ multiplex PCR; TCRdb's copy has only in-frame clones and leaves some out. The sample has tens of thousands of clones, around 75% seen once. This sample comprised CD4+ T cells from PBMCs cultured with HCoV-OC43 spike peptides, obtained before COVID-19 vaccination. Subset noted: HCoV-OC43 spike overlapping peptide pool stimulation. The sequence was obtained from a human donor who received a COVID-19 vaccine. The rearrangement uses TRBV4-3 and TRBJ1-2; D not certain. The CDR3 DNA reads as TGCGCCAGCAGCCAGGTTGGTGGGGGCTACACCTTC. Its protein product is CASSQVGGGYTF.